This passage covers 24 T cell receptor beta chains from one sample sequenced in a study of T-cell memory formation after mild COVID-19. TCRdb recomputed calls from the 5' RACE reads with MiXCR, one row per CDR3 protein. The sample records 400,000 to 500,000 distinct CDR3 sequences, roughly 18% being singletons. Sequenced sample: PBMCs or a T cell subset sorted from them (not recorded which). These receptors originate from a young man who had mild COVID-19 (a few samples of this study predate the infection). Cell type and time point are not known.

In DNA form, the CDR3 reads TGTGCCAGCAGCTTAGTCTTTCTTCTTTCGCGGACTCGATTAATTTACGAGCAGTACTTC. Protein: CASSLVFLLSRTRLIYEQYF. The V call is TRBV7-8, the J call TRBJ2-7, with D perhaps matching TRBD2 (5 bases). Germline V CDR1 and CDR2: SGHVS, FQNEAQ. Trimming removed 1 base from V and 4 bases from J, with 29 bases in between. The CDR3 contains 20 residues. Full variable domain (outside the CDR3, taken from reference TRBV7-8 and TRBJ2-7): GAGVSQSPRYKVAKRGQDVALRCDPISGHVSLFWYQQALGQGPEFLTYFQNEAQLDKSGLPSDRFFAERPEGSVSTLKIQRTQQEDSAVYLCASSLVFLLSRTRLIYEQYFGPGTRLTVT.

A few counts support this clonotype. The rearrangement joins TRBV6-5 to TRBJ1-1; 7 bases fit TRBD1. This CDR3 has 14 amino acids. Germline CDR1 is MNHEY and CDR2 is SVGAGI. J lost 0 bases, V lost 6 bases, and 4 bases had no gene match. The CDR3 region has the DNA TGTGCCAGCAGAACGACAGGGTTGAACACTGAAGCTTTCTTT. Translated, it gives CASRTTGLNTEAFF.

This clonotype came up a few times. CDR3 amino acids: CSAREVQIETQYF. CDR3 DNA sequence: TGCAGTGCTAGAGAGGTACAGATAGAGACCCAGTACTTC. V and J are TRBV20-1 and TRBJ2-5; D uncertain. The V gene's germline CDR1 is DFQATT and CDR2 SNEGSKA (reference sequence). V was cut by 0 bases and J by 4 bases, with 9 bases left in between. This CDR3 comprises 13 residues.

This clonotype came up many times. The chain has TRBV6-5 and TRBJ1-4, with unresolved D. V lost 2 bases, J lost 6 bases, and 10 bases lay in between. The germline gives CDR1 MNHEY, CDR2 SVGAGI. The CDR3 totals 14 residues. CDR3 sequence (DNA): TGTGCCAGCAGTTACCGGGGAGAGGATGAAAAACTGTTTTTT. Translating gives CASSYRGEDEKLFF.

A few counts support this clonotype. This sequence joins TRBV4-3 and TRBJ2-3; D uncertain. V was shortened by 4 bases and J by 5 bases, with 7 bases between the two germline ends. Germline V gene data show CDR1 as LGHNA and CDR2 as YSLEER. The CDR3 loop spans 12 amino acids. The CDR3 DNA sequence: TGCGCCAGCAGCCGGATCGGAGATACGCAGTATTTT. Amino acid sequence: CASSRIGDTQYF.

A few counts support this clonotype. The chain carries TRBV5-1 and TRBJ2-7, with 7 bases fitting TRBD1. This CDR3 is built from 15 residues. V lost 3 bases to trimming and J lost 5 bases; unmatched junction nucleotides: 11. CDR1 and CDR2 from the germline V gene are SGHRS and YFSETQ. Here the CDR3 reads CASSWTGQVEDEQYF. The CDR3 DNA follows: TGCGCCAGCAGCTGGACAGGACAGGTGGAGGACGAGCAGTACTTC.

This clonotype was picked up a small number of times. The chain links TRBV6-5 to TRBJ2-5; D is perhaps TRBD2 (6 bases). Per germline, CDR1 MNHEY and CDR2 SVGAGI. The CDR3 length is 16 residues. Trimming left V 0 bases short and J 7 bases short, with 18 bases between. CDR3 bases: TGTGCCAGCAGTTACTCGAGGAGGGTGAGGGATGGGACCCAGTACTTC. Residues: CASSYSRRVRDGTQYF.

CDR3 DNA sequence: TGTGCCAGCACCCCAAGAGCCTCGGGACAGTCCTACGAGCAGTACTTC. Protein product: CASTPRASGQSYEQYF. V usage is TRBV21-1 and J usage is TRBJ2-7; the table's TRBD1 call for D was not verified on the DNA. TRBV21-1 is noted as a pseudogene. This CDR3 region has 16 residues.

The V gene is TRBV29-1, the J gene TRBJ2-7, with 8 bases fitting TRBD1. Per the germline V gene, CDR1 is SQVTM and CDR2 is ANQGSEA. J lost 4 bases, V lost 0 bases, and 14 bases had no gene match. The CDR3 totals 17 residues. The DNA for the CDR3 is TGCAGCGTTGAAGAAGGAAATTCGGACAGGGTGGAATACGAGCAGTACTTC. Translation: CSVEEGNSDRVEYEQYF.

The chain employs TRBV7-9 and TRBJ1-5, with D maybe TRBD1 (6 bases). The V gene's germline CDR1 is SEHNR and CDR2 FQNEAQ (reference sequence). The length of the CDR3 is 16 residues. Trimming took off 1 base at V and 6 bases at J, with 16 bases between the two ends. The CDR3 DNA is TGTGCCAGCAGCTTAGGAGCGGGGGGCGCGGGTCAGCCCCAGCATTTT. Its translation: CASSLGAGGAGQPQHF.

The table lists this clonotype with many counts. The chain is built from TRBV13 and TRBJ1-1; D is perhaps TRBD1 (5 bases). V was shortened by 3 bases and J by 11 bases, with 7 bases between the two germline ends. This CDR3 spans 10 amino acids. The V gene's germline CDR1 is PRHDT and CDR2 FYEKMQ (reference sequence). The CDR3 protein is CASSLGDAFF. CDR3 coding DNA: TGTGCCAGCAGCTTGGGGGATGCTTTCTTT.

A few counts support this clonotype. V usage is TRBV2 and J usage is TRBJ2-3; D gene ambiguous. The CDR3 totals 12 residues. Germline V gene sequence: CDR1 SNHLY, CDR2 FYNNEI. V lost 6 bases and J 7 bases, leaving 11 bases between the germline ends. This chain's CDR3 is CASSDRVNTQYF. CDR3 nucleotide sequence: TGTGCCAGCAGCGACCGGGTAAATACGCAGTATTTT.

CDR3 protein: CASSHTGSSYNEQFF. For the CDR3, the DNA is TGTGCCAGCAGCCACACAGGGAGCTCCTACAATGAGCAGTTCTTC. The V call is TRBV7-9, the J call TRBJ2-1; maybe TRBD1 (6 bases). This CDR3 is built from 15 residues. Trimming pared 5 bases from V and 0 bases from J, leaving 11 bases between. Germline CDR1 reads SEHNR; CDR2 reads FQNEAQ (reference sequence). Full variable domain (remainder filled in from reference TRBV7-9 and TRBJ2-1): DTGVSQNPRHKITKRGQNVTFRCDPISEHNRLYWYRQTLGQGPEFLTYFQNEAQLEKSRLLSDRFSAERPKGSFSTLEIQRTEQGDSAMYLCASSHTGSSYNEQFFGPGTRLTVL.

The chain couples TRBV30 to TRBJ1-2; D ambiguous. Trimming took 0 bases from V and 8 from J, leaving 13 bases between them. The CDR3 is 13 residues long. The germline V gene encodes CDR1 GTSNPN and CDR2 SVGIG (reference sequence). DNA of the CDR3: TGTGCCTGGAGTGTACAGCCTACGCACGGCTACACCTTC. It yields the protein CAWSVQPTHGYTF.

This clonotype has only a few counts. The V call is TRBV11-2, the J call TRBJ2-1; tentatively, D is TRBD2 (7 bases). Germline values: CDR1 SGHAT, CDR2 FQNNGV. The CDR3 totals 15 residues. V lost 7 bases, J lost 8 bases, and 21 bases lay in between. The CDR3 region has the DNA TGTGCCAGCACCAACCGAGGGGGGGGGCGGTATGAGCAGTTCTTC. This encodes CASTNRGGGRYEQFF.

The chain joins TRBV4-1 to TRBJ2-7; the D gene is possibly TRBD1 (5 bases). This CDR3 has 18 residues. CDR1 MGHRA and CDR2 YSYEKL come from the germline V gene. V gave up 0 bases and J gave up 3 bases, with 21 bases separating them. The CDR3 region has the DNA TGCGCCAGCAGCCAAGATCACAATTCCGGCAGGGTTGGCTACGAGCAGTACGTC. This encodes CASSQDHNSGRVGYEQYV.

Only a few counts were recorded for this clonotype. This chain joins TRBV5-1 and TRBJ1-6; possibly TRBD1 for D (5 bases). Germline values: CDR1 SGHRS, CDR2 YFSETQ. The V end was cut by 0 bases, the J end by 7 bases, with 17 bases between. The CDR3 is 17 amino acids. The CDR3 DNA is TGCGCCAGCAGCTTGGACGACCGTCGCGGGGACAATTCACCCCTCCACTTT. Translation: CASSLDDRRGDNSPLHF.

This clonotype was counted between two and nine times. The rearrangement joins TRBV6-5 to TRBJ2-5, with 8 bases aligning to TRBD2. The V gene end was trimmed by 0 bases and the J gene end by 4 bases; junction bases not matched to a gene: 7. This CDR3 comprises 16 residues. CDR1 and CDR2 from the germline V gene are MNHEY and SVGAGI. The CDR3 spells CASSYSRLALGETQYF. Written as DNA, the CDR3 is TGTGCCAGCAGTTACTCGCGACTAGCGTTGGGAGAGACCCAGTACTTC.

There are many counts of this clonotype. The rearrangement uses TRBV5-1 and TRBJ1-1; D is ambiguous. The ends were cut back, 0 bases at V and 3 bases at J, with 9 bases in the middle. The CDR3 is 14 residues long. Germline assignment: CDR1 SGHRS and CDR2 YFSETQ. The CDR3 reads CASSLVGDDTEAFF. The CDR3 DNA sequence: TGCGCCAGCAGCTTGGTTGGGGATGACACTGAAGCTTTCTTT.

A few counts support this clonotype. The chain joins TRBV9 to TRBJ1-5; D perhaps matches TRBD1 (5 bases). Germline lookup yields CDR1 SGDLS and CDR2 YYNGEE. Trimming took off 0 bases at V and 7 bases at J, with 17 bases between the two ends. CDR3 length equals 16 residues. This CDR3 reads CASSVEGPEGRQPQHF. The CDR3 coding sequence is TGTGCCAGCAGCGTAGAAGGCCCGGAGGGGCGGCAGCCCCAGCATTTT.

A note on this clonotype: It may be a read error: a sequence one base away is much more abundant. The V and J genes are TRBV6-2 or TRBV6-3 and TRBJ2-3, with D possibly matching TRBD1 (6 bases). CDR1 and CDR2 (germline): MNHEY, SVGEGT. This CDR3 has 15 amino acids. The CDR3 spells CDSSYEGGTPGTQYF. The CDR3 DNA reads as TGTGACAGCAGTTACGAAGGGGGAACCCCAGGGACGCAGTATTTT.

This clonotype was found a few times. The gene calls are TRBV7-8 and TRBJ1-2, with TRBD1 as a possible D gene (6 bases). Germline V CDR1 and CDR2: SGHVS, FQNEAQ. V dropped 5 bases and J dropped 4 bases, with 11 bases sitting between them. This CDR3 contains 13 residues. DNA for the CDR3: TGTGCCAGCAGCCATAGGACAGCCTATGGCTACACCTTC. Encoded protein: CASSHRTAYGYTF.

For the CDR3, the DNA is TGTGCCAGCAGTTACCGCGGGGTTCAAGAGACCCAGTACTTC. Its protein product is CASSYRGVQETQYF. The genes are TRBV6-6 and TRBJ2-5; TRBD2 might be the D (6 bases). Deletions cut 2 bases from V and 2 bases from J, with 9 bases between. Germline loops: CDR1 MNHNY, CDR2 SVGAGI (reference sequence). CDR3 length equals 14 residues.

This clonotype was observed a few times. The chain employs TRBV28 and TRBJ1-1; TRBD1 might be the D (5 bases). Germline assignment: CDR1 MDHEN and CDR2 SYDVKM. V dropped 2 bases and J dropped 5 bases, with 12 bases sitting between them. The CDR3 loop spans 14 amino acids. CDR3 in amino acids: CASSLPTPGTEAFF. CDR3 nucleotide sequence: TGTGCCAGCAGTTTACCTACCCCAGGGACTGAAGCTTTCTTT.